This TCR beta chain was recorded in a study of T cell responses to AZD1222 COVID-19 vaccine. Study-level results: At baseline, just a handful of AZD1222 recipients tested seropositive. Donors were chiefly white British, with a greater number of females, and clonal diversity was perhaps underestimated. Samples come after the peak T cell response, not at day 14.

Generated by immunoSEQ multiplex PCR, the TCRdb table keeps only in-frame clones and is missing some. The sample shows roughly 150,000 clones, under 95% of them seen only once. This CDR3 is 13 amino acids long. Germline loops: CDR1 MDHEN, CDR2 SYDVKM. J lost 12 bases, V lost 6 bases, and 8 bases had no gene match. The table lists this clone with a count of one. The antigen is not known. This sample comprised peripheral blood, obtained on day 0 of AZD1222 vaccination. This clonotype was obtained from an adult in good health. The chain couples TRBV28 to TRBJ2-1; 10 bases align to TRBD1. CDR3 sequence reads: CASRGTGVLGQFF. CDR3 nucleotides: TGTGCCAGCAGGGGGACAGGGGTTTTAGGGCAGTTCTTC.